The 2 T cell receptor beta chains below come from one sample, sequenced in a study of blood T cell repertoires in COVID-19. Libraries were prepared by immunoSEQ multiplex PCR; TCRdb keeps only in-frame clonotypes and omits some of them. The sample lists roughly 65,000 clones, about 92% occurring once. Material: peripheral blood. These receptors were obtained from a man aged 55 to 69 with acute or convalescent COVID-19.

This sequence joins TRBV9 and TRBJ1-1; possible D gene TRBD1, 5 bases. V was trimmed by 4 bases and J by 0 bases, leaving 7 bases between them. Germline CDR1 SGDLS, CDR2 YYNGEE. This CDR3 region has 13 residues. The CDR3 coding sequence is TGTGCCAGCAGCTCCAGGGTGAACACTGAAGCTTTCTTT. Encoded protein: CASSSRVNTEAFF. The full variable domain, rest sourced from reference TRBV9 and TRBJ1-1, is DSGVTQTPKHLITATGQRVTLRCSPRSGDLSVYWYQQSLDQGLQFLIQYYNGEERAKGNILERFSAQQFPDLHSELNLSSLELGDSALYFCASSSRVNTEAFFGQGTRLTVV.

J is TRBJ1-5 and V is TRBV19, with TRBD1 matching over 7 bases. Germline assignment: CDR1 LNHDA and CDR2 SQIVND (reference sequence). The CDR3 length is 15 residues. The trim removed 4 bases at V and 0 bases at J, leaving 3 bases unmatched. The CDR3 DNA sequence: TGTGCCAGTAGTAAGACAGGGTATAGCAATCAGCCCCAGCATTTT. Protein sequence: CASSKTGYSNQPQHF.